The 2 T cell receptor beta chains below come from one sample, sequenced in a study of blood T cell repertoires in COVID-19. Generated by immunoSEQ multiplex PCR, the TCRdb table keeps only in-frame clones and is missing some. The table includes about 220,000 clones, less than 85% detected once. Sequenced input: peripheral blood. Every receptor here comes from a woman over 75 with acute or convalescent COVID-19.

The chain couples TRBV5-8 to TRBJ1-1; the match to TRBD1 covers 12 bases. This CDR3 contains 16 residues. The germline V gene encodes CDR1 SGHTS and CDR2 YDEGEE. Trimming at V came to 4 bases and at J to 3 bases, leaving 7 bases not matched to a gene. CDR3 in amino acids: CASSPGTGGSDTEAFF. In DNA, the CDR3 is TGTGCCAGCAGCCCGGGGACAGGGGGCTCGGACACTGAAGCTTTCTTT. Based on the CDR3 plus reference TRBV5-8 and TRBJ1-1, the full variable domain is EAGVTQSPTHLIKTRGQQATLRCSPISGHTSVYWYQQALGLGLQFLLWYDEGEERNRGNFPPRFSGRQFPNYSSELNVNALELEDSALYLCASSPGTGGSDTEAFFGQGTRLTVV.

This rearrangement joins TRBV4-1 to TRBJ2-5; D unresolved. V was shortened by 2 bases and J by 4 bases, with 5 bases between the two germline ends. The CDR3 length is 12 residues. From germline, CDR1 is MGHRA and CDR2 YSYEKL. CDR3 DNA sequence: TGCGCCAGCAGCCAATCGGGAGAGACCCAGTACTTC. Translating gives CASSQSGETQYF.